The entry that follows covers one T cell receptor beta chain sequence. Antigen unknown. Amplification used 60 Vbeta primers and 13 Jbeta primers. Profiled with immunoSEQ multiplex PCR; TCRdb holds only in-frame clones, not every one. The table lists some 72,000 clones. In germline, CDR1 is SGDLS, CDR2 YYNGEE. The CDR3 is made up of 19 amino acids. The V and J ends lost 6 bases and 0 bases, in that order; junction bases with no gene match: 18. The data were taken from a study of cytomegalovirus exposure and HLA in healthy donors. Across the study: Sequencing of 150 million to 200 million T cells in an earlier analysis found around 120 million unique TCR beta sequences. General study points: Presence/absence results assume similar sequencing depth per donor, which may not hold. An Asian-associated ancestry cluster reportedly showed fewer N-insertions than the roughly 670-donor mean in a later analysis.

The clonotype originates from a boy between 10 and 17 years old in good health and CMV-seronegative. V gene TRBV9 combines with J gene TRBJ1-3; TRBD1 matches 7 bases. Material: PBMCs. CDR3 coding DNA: TGTGCCAGCAACTTCCATCGGGACAGACCAAGCAGCTCTGGAAACACCATATATTTT. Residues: CASNFHRDRPSSSGNTIYF.